This TCR beta chain stems from a study of blood T cells in healthy people across ages. Trimming removed 5 bases from V and 0 bases from J, with 14 bases in between. The CDR3 length is 16 residues. Germline V gene sequence: CDR1 MDHEN, CDR2 SYDVKM. Through a sample-barcoded 5' primer and a J-beta primer mix, a second PCR was run for roughly 7 to 11 cycles. In TCRdb, the 5' RACE reads were re-called with MiXCR into one record per CDR3 protein. This table has fewer than 750,000 distinct CDR3 sequences, roughly 48% appearing once. This sequence was found in an elderly man in good health. Sequences were obtained from blood. The genes are TRBV28 and TRBJ2-1; unclear D gene. CDR3 protein: CASSPKTIRSYNEQFF. In nucleotides, the CDR3 is TGTGCCAGCAGTCCAAAGACCATTCGCTCCTACAATGAGCAGTTCTTC.